Listed below are T cell receptor beta chains from one sample, sequenced in a study of control samples from healthy donors and cancer patients. TCRdb keeps only in-frame clones here, not all; method: immunoSEQ multiplex PCR. The sample has about 210,000 clones, and its top ten clones hold around 2%. The sequencing sample was made of blood. The receptor set was obtained from a woman between 25 and 40 years old in good health. Both conserved end residues are part of each CDR3. A D gene is named only where the DNA matches it firmly.

D: TRBD1; V: TRBV9; J: TRBJ2-7; DNA: TGTGCCAGCAGCGTAGGAGGGACAGGGTACTACGAGCAGTACTTC; CDR3: CASSVGGTGYYEQYF
D: -; V: TRBV6-5; J: TRBJ1-1; DNA: TGTGCCAGCAGTTACTTTAAGTGGACTGAAGCTTTCTTT; CDR3: CASSYFKWTEAFF
D: TRBD1; V: TRBV30; J: TRBJ2-1; DNA: TGTGCCTGGAGTCCGGGACAGGGGCGGATTGAGCAGTTCTTC; CDR3: CAWSPGQGRIEQFF
D: -; V: TRBV5-8; J: TRBJ1-2; DNA: TGTGCCAGCAGCTTGGTTAACGGGCCCTATGGCTACACCTTC; CDR3: CASSLVNGPYGYTF
D: -; V: TRBV5-1; J: TRBJ2-5; DNA: TGCGCCAGCAGCTTGGCCTCGGCGGGTCAAGAGACCCAGTACTTC; CDR3: CASSLASAGQETQYF
D: -; V: TRBV5-6; J: TRBJ1-1; DNA: TGTGCCAGCAGCGAGGAGACAGTATACACTGAAGCTTTCTTT; CDR3: CASSEETVYTEAFF
D: -; V: TRBV6-6; J: TRBJ1-5; DNA: TGTGCCAGCAGGCGAAATCAGCCCCAGCATTTT; CDR3: CASRRNQPQHF
D: TRBD1; V: TRBV28; J: TRBJ1-1; DNA: TGTGCCAGCAGTGTAAACAGGGGGCATTACACTGAAGCTTTCTTT; CDR3: CASSVNRGHYTEAFF
D: -; V: TRBV7-2; J: TRBJ2-1; DNA: TGTGCCAGCAGCTTAGATCCAGCGGGTAACAATGAGCAGTTCTTC; CDR3: CASSLDPAGNNEQFF
D: -; V: TRBV7-2; J: TRBJ2-1; DNA: TGTGCCAGCAGCAAGGGCCAGCCCAATGAGCAGTTCTTC; CDR3: CASSKGQPNEQFF
D: -; V: TRBV7-9; J: TRBJ1-1; DNA: TGTGCCAGCAGCTTATTAGGAGCGAGTGGGGGACGCACTGAAGCTTTCTTT; CDR3: CASSLLGASGGRTEAFF
D: -; V: TRBV7-2; J: TRBJ1-3; DNA: TGTGCCAGCAGCTTAGGCGCAGCCTCTGGAAACACCATATATTTT; CDR3: CASSLGAASGNTIYF
D: -; V: TRBV7-8; J: TRBJ1-6; DNA: TGTGCCAGCAGCTTACGAGCGGCCCTATCTAATTCACCCCTCCACTTT; CDR3: CASSLRAALSNSPLHF
D: -; V: TRBV6-2/TRBV6-3; J: TRBJ2-3; DNA: TGTGCCAGCAGTTTTCAGGGTTCAGATACGCAGTATTTT; CDR3: CASSFQGSDTQYF
D: TRBD1; V: TRBV29-1; J: TRBJ1-1; DNA: TGCAGCGTTGACCACCGGGACAGACCCGTGAACACTGAAGCTTTCTTT; CDR3: CSVDHRDRPVNTEAFF
D: -; V: TRBV2; J: TRBJ1-5; DNA: TGTGCCAGCAGTGAAGTAGGGAGGGAATGGAGCAATCAGCCCCAGCATTTT; CDR3: CASSEVGREWSNQPQHF
D: -; V: TRBV2; J: TRBJ1-5; DNA: TGTGCCAGCAGTGATGGCAGCAGCAATCAGCCCCAGCATTTT; CDR3: CASSDGSSNQPQHF
D: -; V: TRBV2; J: TRBJ2-3; DNA: TGTGCCAGCAGTGAACCCCGGGGGGCGGGAGATACGCAGTATTTT; CDR3: CASSEPRGAGDTQYF
D: TRBD1; V: TRBV6-2/TRBV6-3; J: TRBJ1-2; DNA: TGTGCCAGCAGTCCGTGGTTGGTCCTCCGGGACAGGGGGCGAGGTGACTATGGCTACACCTTC; CDR3: CASSPWLVLRDRGRGDYGYTF
D: -; V: TRBV7-2; J: TRBJ1-1; DNA: TGTGCCAGCAGTCCAGAAGGTGGGGCTGAAGCTTTCTTT; CDR3: CASSPEGGAEAFF
D: -; V: TRBV28; J: TRBJ2-7; DNA: TGTGCCAGCAGTTTTCTGAGGTTTCGGGGATACGAGCAGTACTTC; CDR3: CASSFLRFRGYEQYF
D: TRBD1; V: TRBV27; J: TRBJ1-2; DNA: TGTGCCAGCAGTGTCGGGACAGGGGCGTATGGCTACACCTTC; CDR3: CASSVGTGAYGYTF
D: -; V: TRBV5-1; J: TRBJ1-2; DNA: TGCGCCAGCAGCGACAGGCAGAACTATGGCTACACCTTC; CDR3: CASSDRQNYGYTF
D: -; V: TRBV5-5; J: TRBJ2-7; DNA: TGTGCCAGCAGCTCTTCTCTTGGACAGTCCTACGAGCAGTACTTC; CDR3: CASSSSLGQSYEQYF
D: -; V: TRBV24-1; J: TRBJ1-2; DNA: TGTGCCACCAGTGATTTTGGCAGGGTGAATGGCTACACCTTC; CDR3: CATSDFGRVNGYTF
D: TRBD1; V: TRBV15; J: TRBJ2-5; DNA: TGTGCCACCAGCAGAACAGGGGCGGGAGAGACCCAGTACTTC; CDR3: CATSRTGAGETQYF
D: TRBD1; V: TRBV2; J: TRBJ2-5; DNA: TGTGCCAGCAGTTTCGGGACAGATAAACAAGAGGCCCAGTACTTC; CDR3: CASSFGTDKQEAQYF
D: TRBD1; V: TRBV3-1/TRBV3-2; J: TRBJ2-3; DNA: TGTGCCAGCAGCCAAGATGCCACGGGACAGGGACATACGCAGTATTTT; CDR3: CASSQDATGQGHTQYF
D: -; V: TRBV7-8; J: TRBJ1-5; DNA: TGTGCCAGCAGCTTAGGGGCGGTTCAAGGGCCCCAGCATTTT; CDR3: CASSLGAVQGPQHF
D: TRBD2; V: TRBV5-1; J: TRBJ2-7; DNA: TGCGCCAGCAGCCAACGTTGGGGGGGAGGCTCCTACGAGCAGTACTTC; CDR3: CASSQRWGGGSYEQYF
D: -; V: TRBV6-2/TRBV6-3; J: TRBJ1-2; DNA: TGTGCCAGCAGTTTGGAACGGCTTTATGGCTACACCTTC; CDR3: CASSLERLYGYTF
D: TRBD1; V: TRBV27; J: TRBJ1-6; DNA: TGTGCCAGCAGAAACAGGGGGCTTCTGGATAATTCACCCCTCCACTTT; CDR3: CASRNRGLLDNSPLHF
D: -; V: TRBV12-3/TRBV12-4; J: TRBJ2-5; DNA: TGTGCCAGCAGTCCCTCATCCCGAGAGACCCAGTACTTC; CDR3: CASSPSSRETQYF
D: -; V: TRBV27; J: TRBJ2-3; DNA: TGTGCCAGCAGTGAGGGGGAGGATACGCAGTATTTT; CDR3: CASSEGEDTQYF
D: TRBD2; V: TRBV7-9; J: TRBJ2-7; DNA: TGTGCCAGCAGCCACCCCGGCGGGGGGGTTTTCGAGCAGTACTTC; CDR3: CASSHPGGGVFEQYF
D: -; V: TRBV6-1; J: TRBJ1-6; DNA: TGTGCCAGCAGTGAAATCGGGACCTATAATTCACCCCTCCACTTT; CDR3: CASSEIGTYNSPLHF
D: TRBD1; V: TRBV6-2/TRBV6-3; J: TRBJ2-7; DNA: TGTGCCAGCAGTTACGGGACAGGGACCTACGAGCAGTACTTC; CDR3: CASSYGTGTYEQYF
D: -; V: TRBV18; J: TRBJ1-4; DNA: TGTGCCAGCTCACCGGAGGGTAATGAAAAACTGTTTTTT; CDR3: CASSPEGNEKLFF
D: -; V: TRBV5-6; J: TRBJ1-3; DNA: TGTGCCAGCAGCTCCGCAGGGCTAGGAAACACCATATATTTT; CDR3: CASSSAGLGNTIYF
D: -; V: TRBV3-1/TRBV3-2; J: TRBJ2-1; DNA: TGTGCCAGCAGCCAAGTGGGGGAAGAGCAGTTCTTC; CDR3: CASSQVGEEQFF
D: -; V: TRBV18; J: TRBJ1-3; DNA: TGTGCCAGCTCACCAACCAACTCTGGAAACACCATATATTTT; CDR3: CASSPTNSGNTIYF
D: -; V: TRBV7-9; J: TRBJ2-3; DNA: TGTGCCAGCAGCTTAGCACAGTCTACCACAGATACGCAGTATTTT; CDR3: CASSLAQSTTDTQYF
D: -; V: TRBV4-3; J: TRBJ1-2; DNA: TGCGCCAGCAGCCAAGATCGCCCCCGGATTTATGGCTACACCTTC; CDR3: CASSQDRPRIYGYTF
D: TRBD1; V: TRBV6-2/TRBV6-3; J: TRBJ1-6; DNA: TGTGCCAGCAGTGAGGACAGGGTAATGTATTCACCCCTCCACTTT; CDR3: CASSEDRVMYSPLHF
D: TRBD1; V: TRBV3-1/TRBV3-2; J: TRBJ2-5; DNA: TGTGCCAGCCGAGGACAGGGTGGAGGGGAGACCCAGTACTTC; CDR3: CASRGQGGGETQYF
D: TRBD1; V: TRBV7-2; J: TRBJ1-4; DNA: TGTGCCAGCAGCTCCTATCAGGGGGCGTCGGAAAAACTGTTTTTT; CDR3: CASSSYQGASEKLFF
D: -; V: TRBV11-2; J: TRBJ2-5; DNA: TGTGCCAGCAGCATAAGGGAAGAGACCCAGTACTTC; CDR3: CASSIREETQYF